This TCR beta chain was documented in a study of technical replicates of blood from several donors. The data were produced by immunoSEQ multiplex PCR, yet TCRdb's version contains in-frame clones alone and is incomplete. The repertoire consists of about 81,000 clones, with roughly 96% occurring once and the leading ten covering about 0.2%. V gave up 2 bases and J gave up 2 bases, with 10 bases separating them. The CDR3 has 13 residues. Germline CDR1 is SQVTM and CDR2 is ANQGSEA. This receptor was obtained from a human donor in good health. Sequenced input: T cells isolated from PBMCs. The chain is built from TRBV29-1 and TRBJ2-7; a weak D match, TRBD1 (5 bases). CDR3 in amino acids: CSVEMTEAYEQYF. In DNA, the CDR3 is TGCAGCGTTGAAATGACAGAAGCCTACGAGCAGTACTTC.